The rows below give T cell receptor beta chains drawn from one sample of a study of blood T cells in healthy people across ages. Each CDR3 protein gets one entry after TCRdb re-called the 5' RACE reads with MiXCR. The table records over a million distinct CDR3 sequences, about 45% of them present only once. Sequencing was performed on blood. Receptors were obtained from a woman younger than 35 in good health. Both conserved end residues are part of each CDR3. Fields, in order: V gene, J gene, D gene, clone size, CDR3 protein, CDR3 DNA. D genes are given only for firm matches. Size tells how often a clone was seen (once, few, many) or the class of an expanded clone, and some rows leave it out.

v_call: TRBV27; j_call: TRBJ2-1; d_call: TRBD2; clone_size: -; cdr3_aa: CASSLSAGDLYNEQFF; cdr3_nt: TGTGCCAGCAGTTTATCGGCGGGAGACTTATACAATGAGCAGTTCTTC
v_call: TRBV4-3; j_call: TRBJ2-6; d_call: -; clone_size: -; cdr3_aa: CASSQDPGSSGANVLTF; cdr3_nt: TGCGCCAGCAGCCAAGACCCAGGGAGCTCTGGGGCCAACGTCCTGACTTTC
v_call: TRBV10-3; j_call: TRBJ2-5; d_call: -; clone_size: -; cdr3_aa: CAISEGAGKTQYF; cdr3_nt: TGTGCCATCAGTGAGGGGGCGGGAAAGACCCAGTACTTC
v_call: TRBV27; j_call: TRBJ2-3; d_call: TRBD2; clone_size: -; cdr3_aa: CASSTVAGGSTDTQYF; cdr3_nt: TGTGCCAGCAGTACCGTAGCGGGAGGGAGCACAGATACGCAGTATTTT
v_call: TRBV2; j_call: TRBJ2-1; d_call: -; clone_size: -; cdr3_aa: CASVKVAANNEQFF; cdr3_nt: TGTGCCAGCGTTAAGGTAGCGGCGAACAATGAGCAGTTCTTC
v_call: TRBV29-1; j_call: TRBJ2-1; d_call: -; clone_size: -; cdr3_aa: CSVAGTGEYNEQFF; cdr3_nt: TGCAGCGTCGCCGGGACTGGGGAATACAATGAGCAGTTCTTC
v_call: TRBV15; j_call: TRBJ2-3; d_call: -; clone_size: many; cdr3_aa: CATSRDRVSTDTQYF; cdr3_nt: TGTGCCACCAGCAGAGATCGGGTCAGCACAGATACGCAGTATTTT
v_call: TRBV12-3/TRBV12-4; j_call: TRBJ1-2; d_call: -; clone_size: -; cdr3_aa: CASRLGQGANYGYTF; cdr3_nt: TGTGCCAGCAGGTTGGGCCAGGGAGCGAACTATGGCTACACCTTC
v_call: TRBV6-2/TRBV6-3; j_call: TRBJ1-5; d_call: -; clone_size: -; cdr3_aa: CASSYRGLDYQPQHF; cdr3_nt: TGTGCCAGCAGTTACCGCGGTTTAGACTATCAGCCCCAGCATTTT
v_call: TRBV6-2/TRBV6-3; j_call: TRBJ2-5; d_call: TRBD1; clone_size: few; cdr3_aa: CASSWGQLSVQETQYF; cdr3_nt: TGTGCCAGCAGTTGGGGACAGTTATCTGTCCAAGAGACCCAGTACTTC
v_call: TRBV4-3; j_call: TRBJ2-1; d_call: TRBD2; clone_size: -; cdr3_aa: CASSQEMTSGKNEQFF; cdr3_nt: TGCGCCAGCAGCCAAGAAATGACTAGCGGGAAAAATGAGCAGTTCTTC
v_call: TRBV3-1; j_call: TRBJ2-5; d_call: TRBD1; clone_size: few; cdr3_aa: CASSHDRTGAETQYF; cdr3_nt: TGTGCCAGCAGCCACGACCGGACAGGGGCAGAGACCCAGTACTTC
v_call: TRBV28; j_call: TRBJ2-7; d_call: TRBD1; clone_size: -; cdr3_aa: CASSTGVLYEQYF; cdr3_nt: TGTGCCAGTTCGACAGGGGTTCTCTACGAGCAGTACTTC
v_call: TRBV10-3; j_call: TRBJ2-6; d_call: -; clone_size: few; cdr3_aa: CAISDPVRAGANVLTF; cdr3_nt: TGTGCCATCAGCGACCCTGTCCGGGCTGGGGCCAACGTCCTGACTTTC
v_call: TRBV29-1; j_call: TRBJ1-1; d_call: -; clone_size: -; cdr3_aa: CSVRSGRDIEAFF; cdr3_nt: TGCAGCGTCCGCAGCGGCAGGGACATTGAAGCTTTCTTT
v_call: TRBV4-1; j_call: TRBJ1-1; d_call: TRBD1; clone_size: once; cdr3_aa: CASRGDRVNTEAFF; cdr3_nt: TGCGCCAGCAGAGGGGACAGGGTGAACACTGAAGCTTTCTTT
v_call: TRBV12-5; j_call: TRBJ1-5; d_call: -; clone_size: few; cdr3_aa: CASGLGDTGNQPQHF; cdr3_nt: TGTGCTAGTGGTTTGGGCGACACGGGCAATCAGCCCCAGCATTTT
v_call: TRBV30; j_call: TRBJ2-1; d_call: TRBD1; clone_size: few; cdr3_aa: CAWDPGQGFGEQFF; cdr3_nt: TGTGCCTGGGACCCGGGACAGGGATTCGGTGAGCAGTTCTTC
v_call: TRBV10-3; j_call: TRBJ2-3; d_call: -; clone_size: -; cdr3_aa: CAISGSPVSSTDTQYF; cdr3_nt: TGTGCCATCAGTGGATCCCCGGTCTCTAGCACAGATACGCAGTATTTT
v_call: TRBV20-1; j_call: TRBJ2-3; d_call: -; clone_size: few; cdr3_aa: CSARDPARTTDTQYF; cdr3_nt: TGCAGTGCTAGAGATCCGGCCAGGACCACAGATACGCAGTATTTT
v_call: TRBV20-1; j_call: TRBJ1-5; d_call: TRBD1; clone_size: few; cdr3_aa: CSALRDRVNQPQHF; cdr3_nt: TGCAGTGCTCTCCGGGACAGGGTTAATCAGCCCCAGCATTTT
v_call: TRBV12-3/TRBV12-4; j_call: TRBJ2-2; d_call: -; clone_size: -; cdr3_aa: CASHGRGNTGELFF; cdr3_nt: TGTGCCAGCCACGGGCGGGGGAACACCGGGGAGCTGTTTTTT
v_call: TRBV27; j_call: TRBJ1-6; d_call: TRBD1; clone_size: few; cdr3_aa: CASSPFGTGPSPLHF; cdr3_nt: TGTGCCAGCAGTCCCTTCGGGACAGGCCCTTCACCCCTCCACTTT
v_call: TRBV20-1; j_call: TRBJ2-1; d_call: TRBD2; clone_size: -; cdr3_aa: CSARAPERWGGNEQFF; cdr3_nt: TGCAGTGCTAGAGCTCCGGAGAGGTGGGGGGGTAATGAGCAGTTCTTC
v_call: TRBV3-1; j_call: TRBJ2-3; d_call: -; clone_size: -; cdr3_aa: CASSQESAGGTDTQYF; cdr3_nt: TGTGCCAGCAGCCAAGAATCCGCCGGCGGCACAGATACGCAGTATTTT
v_call: TRBV4-1; j_call: TRBJ2-7; d_call: -; clone_size: -; cdr3_aa: CASSQDGQYNEQYF; cdr3_nt: TGCGCCAGCAGCCAAGATGGCCAGTACAATGAGCAGTACTTC
v_call: TRBV11-2; j_call: TRBJ2-3; d_call: -; clone_size: -; cdr3_aa: CASSLVQLSSQYF; cdr3_nt: TGTGCCAGCAGCTTAGTACAGCTCTCTTCGCAGTATTTT
v_call: TRBV9; j_call: TRBJ2-3; d_call: TRBD2; clone_size: few; cdr3_aa: CASSALAGIFTDTQYF; cdr3_nt: TGTGCCAGCAGCGCACTAGCGGGGATCTTCACAGATACGCAGTATTTT
v_call: TRBV20-1; j_call: TRBJ2-3; d_call: TRBD2; clone_size: -; cdr3_aa: CSTLGRGGRVDTQYF; cdr3_nt: TGCAGTACACTAGGTCGGGGGGGCAGAGTGGATACGCAGTATTTT
v_call: TRBV20-1; j_call: TRBJ1-1; d_call: TRBD1; clone_size: -; cdr3_aa: CSAREDRDPPEAFF; cdr3_nt: TGCAGTGCTAGAGAGGACAGGGATCCGCCTGAAGCTTTCTTT
v_call: TRBV3-1; j_call: TRBJ2-5; d_call: TRBD2; clone_size: few; cdr3_aa: CASSQGLASSYKETQYF; cdr3_nt: TGTGCCAGCAGCCAGGGACTAGCCTCCTCCTACAAGGAGACCCAGTACTTC
v_call: TRBV24-1; j_call: TRBJ2-5; d_call: -; clone_size: many; cdr3_aa: CATSDLLETQYF; cdr3_nt: TGTGCCACCAGTGATTTGTTGGAGACCCAGTACTTC
v_call: TRBV12-3/TRBV12-4; j_call: TRBJ1-5; d_call: -; clone_size: -; cdr3_aa: CASSWGVYQPQHF; cdr3_nt: TGTGCCAGCAGTTGGGGGGTTTATCAGCCCCAGCATTTT
v_call: TRBV13; j_call: TRBJ2-5; d_call: TRBD2; clone_size: -; cdr3_aa: CASSLGDFSGSRNEQYF; cdr3_nt: TGTGCCAGCAGCTTAGGGGATTTTAGCGGGAGTCGAAATGAGCAGTACTTC
v_call: TRBV29-1; j_call: TRBJ2-7; d_call: TRBD1; clone_size: few; cdr3_aa: CSAETGSSYEQYF; cdr3_nt: TGCAGCGCTGAGACAGGGTCGTCCTACGAGCAGTACTTC
v_call: TRBV7-9; j_call: TRBJ2-3; d_call: -; clone_size: few; cdr3_aa: CASSWIRDKNTDTQYF; cdr3_nt: TGTGCCAGCAGCTGGATCCGGGACAAGAACACAGATACGCAGTATTTT
v_call: TRBV29-1; j_call: TRBJ2-5; d_call: -; clone_size: few; cdr3_aa: CSVEGRKQETQYF; cdr3_nt: TGCAGCGTTGAGGGTCGGAAACAAGAGACCCAGTACTTC
v_call: TRBV19; j_call: TRBJ1-5; d_call: -; clone_size: -; cdr3_aa: CASSIVGSNQPQHF; cdr3_nt: TGTGCCAGTAGTATTGTGGGCAGCAATCAGCCCCAGCATTTT
v_call: TRBV27; j_call: TRBJ2-7; d_call: TRBD1; clone_size: few; cdr3_aa: CASSSTWDSYEQYF; cdr3_nt: TGTGCCAGCAGTTCAACCTGGGACAGTTACGAGCAGTACTTC
v_call: TRBV9; j_call: TRBJ2-7; d_call: TRBD2; clone_size: -; cdr3_aa: CASSPASGPYEQYF; cdr3_nt: TGTGCCAGCAGCCCGGCTAGCGGACCATACGAGCAGTACTTC
v_call: TRBV7-2; j_call: TRBJ2-1; d_call: -; clone_size: -; cdr3_aa: CASNLPVPNEQFF; cdr3_nt: TGTGCCAGCAACCTACCTGTCCCCAATGAGCAGTTCTTC
v_call: TRBV12-3/TRBV12-4; j_call: TRBJ1-2; d_call: -; clone_size: many; cdr3_aa: CASSWENYGYTF; cdr3_nt: TGTGCCAGCAGTTGGGAAAACTATGGCTACACCTTC
v_call: TRBV7-2; j_call: TRBJ2-7; d_call: TRBD1; clone_size: few; cdr3_aa: CASSLRTGGLYEQYF; cdr3_nt: TGTGCCAGCAGCCTTAGGACAGGGGGCCTCTACGAGCAGTACTTC
v_call: TRBV29-1; j_call: TRBJ2-1; d_call: TRBD2; clone_size: few; cdr3_aa: CSVLTSGGYNEQFF; cdr3_nt: TGCAGCGTTCTGACTAGCGGGGGATACAATGAGCAGTTCTTC
v_call: TRBV7-8; j_call: TRBJ2-3; d_call: TRBD2; clone_size: -; cdr3_aa: CASSLDRIAGDTQYF; cdr3_nt: TGTGCCAGCAGCTTAGATCGGATAGCGGGGGATACGCAGTATTTT